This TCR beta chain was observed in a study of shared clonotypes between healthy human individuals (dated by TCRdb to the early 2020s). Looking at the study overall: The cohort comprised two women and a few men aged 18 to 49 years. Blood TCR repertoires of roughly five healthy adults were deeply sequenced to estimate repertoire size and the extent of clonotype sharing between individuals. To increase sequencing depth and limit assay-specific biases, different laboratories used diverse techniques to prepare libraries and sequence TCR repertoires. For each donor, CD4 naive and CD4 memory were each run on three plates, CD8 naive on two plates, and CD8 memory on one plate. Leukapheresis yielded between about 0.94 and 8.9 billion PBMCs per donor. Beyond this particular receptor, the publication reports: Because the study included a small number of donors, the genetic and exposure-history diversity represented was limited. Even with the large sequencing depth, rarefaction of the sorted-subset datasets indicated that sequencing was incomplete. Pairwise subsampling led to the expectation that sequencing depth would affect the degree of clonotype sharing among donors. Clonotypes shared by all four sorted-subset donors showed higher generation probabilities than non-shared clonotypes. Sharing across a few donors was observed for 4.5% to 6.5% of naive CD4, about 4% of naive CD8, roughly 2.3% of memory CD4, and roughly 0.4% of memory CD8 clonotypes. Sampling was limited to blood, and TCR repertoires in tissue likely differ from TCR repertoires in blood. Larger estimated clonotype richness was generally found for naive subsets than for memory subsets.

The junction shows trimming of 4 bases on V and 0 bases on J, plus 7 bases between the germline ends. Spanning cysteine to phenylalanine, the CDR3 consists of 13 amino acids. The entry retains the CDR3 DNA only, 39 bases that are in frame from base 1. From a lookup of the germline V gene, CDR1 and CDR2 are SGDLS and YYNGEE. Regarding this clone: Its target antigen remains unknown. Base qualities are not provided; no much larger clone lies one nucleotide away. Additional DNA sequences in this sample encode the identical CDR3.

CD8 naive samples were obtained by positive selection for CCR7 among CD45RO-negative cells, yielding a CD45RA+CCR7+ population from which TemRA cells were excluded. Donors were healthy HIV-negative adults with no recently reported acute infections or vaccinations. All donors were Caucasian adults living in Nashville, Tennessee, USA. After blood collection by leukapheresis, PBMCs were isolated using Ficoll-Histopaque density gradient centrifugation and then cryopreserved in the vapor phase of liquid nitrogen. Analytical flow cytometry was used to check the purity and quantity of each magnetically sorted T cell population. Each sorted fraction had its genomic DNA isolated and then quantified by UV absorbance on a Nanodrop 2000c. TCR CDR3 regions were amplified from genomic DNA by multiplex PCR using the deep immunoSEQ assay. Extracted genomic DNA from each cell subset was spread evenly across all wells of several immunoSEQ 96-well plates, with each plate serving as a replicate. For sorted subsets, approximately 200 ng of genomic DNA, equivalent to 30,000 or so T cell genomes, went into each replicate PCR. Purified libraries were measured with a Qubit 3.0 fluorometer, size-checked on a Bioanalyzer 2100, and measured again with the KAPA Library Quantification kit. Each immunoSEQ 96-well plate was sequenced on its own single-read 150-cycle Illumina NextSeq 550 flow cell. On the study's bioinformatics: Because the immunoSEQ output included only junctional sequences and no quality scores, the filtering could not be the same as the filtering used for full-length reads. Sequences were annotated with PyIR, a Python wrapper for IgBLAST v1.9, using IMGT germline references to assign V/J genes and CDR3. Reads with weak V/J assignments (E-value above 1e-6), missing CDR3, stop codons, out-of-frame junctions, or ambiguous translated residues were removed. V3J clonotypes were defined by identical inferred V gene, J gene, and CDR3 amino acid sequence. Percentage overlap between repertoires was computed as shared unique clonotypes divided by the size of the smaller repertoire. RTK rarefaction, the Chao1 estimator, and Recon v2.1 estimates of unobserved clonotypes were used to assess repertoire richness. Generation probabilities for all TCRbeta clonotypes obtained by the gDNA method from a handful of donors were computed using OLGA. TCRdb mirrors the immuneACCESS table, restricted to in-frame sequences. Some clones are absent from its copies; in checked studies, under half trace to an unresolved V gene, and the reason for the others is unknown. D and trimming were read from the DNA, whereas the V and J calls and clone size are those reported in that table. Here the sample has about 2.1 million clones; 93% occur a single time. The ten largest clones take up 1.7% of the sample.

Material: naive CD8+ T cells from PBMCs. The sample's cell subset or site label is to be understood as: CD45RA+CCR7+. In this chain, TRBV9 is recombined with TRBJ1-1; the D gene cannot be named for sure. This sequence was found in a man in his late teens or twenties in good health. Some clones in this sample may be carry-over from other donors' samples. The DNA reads TGTGCCAGCAGCTATGGACTGAACACTGAAGCTTTCTTT. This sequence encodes CASSYGLNTEAFF.